Presented here are 16 T cell receptor beta chains from one specimen sequenced in a study of blood T cells in healthy people across ages. Next came a second PCR, run for about 6 to 12 cycles, which used a sample-barcoded 5' primer along with a J-beta primer mix. TCRdb independently ran MiXCR on the 5' RACE reads; one entry per CDR3 protein. The data contain over a million distinct CDR3 sequences, around 45% of them seen just once; the ten biggest clones take up approximately 20%. The sample consisted of blood. Receptors were obtained from a woman aged 60 to 75 in good health.

This chain links TRBV5-1 with TRBJ2-5; TRBD1 matches at 9 bases. Losses at the gene ends were 2 bases for V and 5 bases for J; bases not matched to a gene: 10. The CDR3 has 16 amino acids. The germline V gene has CDR1 SGHRS and CDR2 YFSETQ. For the CDR3, the DNA is TGCGCCAGCAGCTTAGCCGGGACAGGGAGTCTGGAGACCCAGTACTTC. Translated, it gives CASSLAGTGSLETQYF. The whole variable domain, remainder taken from reference TRBV5-1 and TRBJ2-5, is KAGVTQTPRYLIKTRGQQVTLSCSPISGHRSVSWYQQTPGQGLQFLFEYFSETQRNKGNFPGRFSGRQFSNSRSEMNVSTLELGDSALYLCASSLAGTGSLETQYFGPGTRLLVL.

The chain couples TRBV20-1 to TRBJ2-1; D may be TRBD2 (5 bases). The CDR3 runs to 14 residues. Germline V lookup: CDR1 DFQATT, CDR2 SNEGSKA (reference sequence). V was pared by 2 bases and J by 8 bases, with 16 bases between. The chain's CDR3 is CSARLGLEADEQFF. CDR3 DNA: TGCAGTGCTAGACTTGGACTGGAGGCCGATGAGCAGTTCTTC.

This clonotype showed up just a few times. V gene TRBV7-3 combines with J gene TRBJ2-1; D perhaps matches TRBD1 (6 bases). V was pared by 2 bases and J by 0 bases, with 20 bases between. CDR3 length: 19 residues. Germline-derived CDR1 and CDR2 are SGHTA and FQGTGA. This CDR3 is CASSLFAPGVGFSYNEQFF. The CDR3 region has the DNA TGTGCCAGCAGCTTATTTGCCCCAGGGGTAGGGTTCTCCTACAATGAGCAGTTCTTC.

The J gene is TRBJ2-5, the V gene TRBV28, with D possibly being TRBD1 (6 bases). This CDR3 has 15 residues. Germline CDR1 and CDR2: MDHEN and SYDVKM. Trimming left V 5 bases short and J 4 bases short, with 17 bases between. The DNA of the CDR3 is TGTGCCAGCAGTCTTGACAGGAGGTGGGGAGAGACCCAGTACTTC. It translates to CASSLDRRWGETQYF.

V and J are TRBV11-2 and TRBJ2-7; D unclear. Between the trimmed V and J ends, which lost 3 bases and 3 bases, there was a span of 12 bases. CDR3 size: 14 residues. Germline CDR1 SGHAT, CDR2 FQNNGV. The CDR3 coding sequence is TGTGCCAGCAGCTTGATGCGGAGTTACTACGAGCAGTACTTC. It codes for CASSLMRSYYEQYF.

This chain connects TRBV29-1 to TRBJ1-2, with a tentative D call TRBD1 (6 bases). Per the germline V gene, CDR1 is SQVTM and CDR2 is ANQGSEA. V was trimmed by 5 bases and J by 6 bases, leaving 16 bases between them. The CDR3 totals 13 residues. This CDR3 reads CSVNVGGAHGYTF. As DNA, the CDR3 is TGCAGCGTTAATGTCGGGGGCGCGCATGGCTACACCTTC.

J is TRBJ2-1 and V is TRBV29-1; D remains ambiguous. The CDR3 has 12 residues. The germline V gene has CDR1 SQVTM and CDR2 ANQGSEA. V was pared by 5 bases and J by 13 bases, with 18 bases between. CDR3 residues: CSVFQLQETQFF. The DNA for the CDR3 is TGCAGCGTTTTCCAGCTCCAAGAGACCCAGTTCTTC.

The chain couples TRBV29-1 to TRBJ2-7; 9 bases map to TRBD2. V was pared by 7 bases and J by 7 bases, with 8 bases of the junction left unmatched. Germline assignment: CDR1 SQVTM and CDR2 ANQGSEA. This CDR3 has 12 residues. The CDR3 DNA reads as TGCAGCGCCATAAAGACTAGCGGTGAGCAGTACTTC. It encodes CSAIKTSGEQYF.

The rearrangement links TRBV20-1 to TRBJ2-4; 8 bases line up with TRBD2. The CDR3 has 14 residues. The germline V gene encodes CDR1 DFQATT and CDR2 SNEGSKA (reference sequence). V lost 5 bases and J lost 1; bases outside the gene matches: 4. The CDR3 here is CSAFRGGAKNIQYF. The CDR3 nucleotides read TGCAGTGCTTTCCGCGGGGGGGCCAAAAACATTCAGTACTTC.

V usage is TRBV15 and J usage is TRBJ2-2; TRBD2 aligns across 12 bases. Germline V gene sequence: CDR1 LNHNV, CDR2 YYDKDF (reference sequence). After removal of 2 bases from V and 6 bases from J, the junction contained 7 bases not matched to a gene. CDR3 length equals 17 residues. The CDR3 protein is CATSRSLAGGLAGELFF. In DNA, the CDR3 is TGTGCCACCAGCAGATCCCTAGCGGGAGGGCTCGCCGGGGAGCTGTTTTTT.

This clonotype is a singleton in its sample. This chain links TRBV20-1 with TRBJ2-5, with D tentatively TRBD2 (7 bases). The length of the CDR3 is 16 residues. V lost 1 base and J lost 3, with 18 bases in between. The germline CDR1 and CDR2 sequences are DFQATT and SNEGSKA (reference sequence). Here the CDR3 DNA reads TGCAGTGCTAGAGGGGCCCTGAGGGGGGGAAAAGAGACCCAGTACTTC. Its protein product is CSARGALRGGKETQYF.

This clonotype was detected a few times. The chain combines TRBV7-8 with TRBJ2-1; 10 bases line up with TRBD2. With 0 bases clipped from V and 10 bases from J, the junction kept 12 bases outside the gene matches. The CDR3 is 17 amino acids. Germline CDR1 is SGHVS and CDR2 is FQNEAQ. The CDR3 region is CASSLASGSGRPWEQFF. The CDR3 DNA follows: TGTGCCAGCAGCTTAGCGTCCGGTAGCGGGAGGCCGTGGGAGCAGTTCTTC.

The table lists this clonotype with a count of one. The chain uses TRBV7-2 and TRBJ2-1; TRBD2 aligns across 8 bases. The germline V gene encodes CDR1 SGHTA and CDR2 FQGNSA. V was clipped by 8 bases and J by 7 bases; unmatched bases: 10. The CDR3 runs 14 residues. CDR3 region: CASDGRGALNEQFF. The CDR3 DNA is TGTGCCAGCGACGGGCGGGGGGCTTTGAATGAGCAGTTCTTC. Combining the CDR3 with reference TRBV7-2 and TRBJ2-1 gives the whole variable domain GAGVSQSPSNKVTEKGKDVELRCDPISGHTALYWYRQSLGQGLEFLIYFQGNSAPDKSGLPSDRFSAERTGGSVSTLTIQRTQQEDSAVYLCASDGRGALNEQFFGPGTRLTVL.

This clonotype was seen many times. V gene TRBV9 combines with J gene TRBJ2-3, with 8 bases lining up with TRBD2. The germline V gene encodes CDR1 SGDLS and CDR2 YYNGEE. The V and J ends lost 3 bases and 2 bases, in that order; junction bases with no gene match: 8. This CDR3 has 16 residues. CDR3 loop: CASSARLATVTDTQYF. The CDR3 DNA reads TGTGCCAGCAGCGCCCGACTAGCGACCGTCACAGATACGCAGTATTTT.

The chain couples TRBV7-9 to TRBJ1-1, with 9 bases aligning to TRBD1. In germline, CDR1 is SEHNR, CDR2 FQNEAQ (reference sequence). J lost 11 bases, V lost 5 bases, and 6 bases had no gene match. There are 12 residues in the CDR3. The CDR3 spells CASSQDRGGAFF. The CDR3 DNA sequence: TGTGCCAGCAGCCAGGACAGGGGTGGCGCTTTCTTT.

This chain uses TRBV4-1 with TRBJ2-4; D uncertain. The V and J ends lost 0 bases and 1 base respectively, with 16 bases between them. The CDR3 contains 18 residues. CDR1 is MGHRA, CDR2 YSYEKL, per germline. The CDR3 sequence is CASSQDRQGARAKNIQYF. DNA for the CDR3: TGCGCCAGCAGCCAAGATCGGCAAGGAGCTAGGGCCAAAAACATTCAGTACTTC.